This T cell receptor (beta chain) was observed in a study of molecular identifiers for immune sequencing clone quantification. The wider study: Five aliquots were made in replicates from the RNA of roughly 20,000 or 100,000 naive CD8 cells, and four were sequenced.

Study-level results: Over 99% of effector molecules, but under 1% in naive cells, were held by clones with more than 20 RNA copies.

Sorted cell numbers of about 20,000 to 1,000,000, with 10%, 30% or 50% RNA, served as input for naive CD8 libraries. V was pared by 0 bases and J by 5 bases, with 8 bases between. CDR1 is SQVTM and CDR2 is ANQGSEA in the germline V gene. The CDR3 loop spans 12 amino acids. This clonotype has a handful of counts. Its antigen is not identified. For bulk TCR libraries, previously described methods and listed TCR primers were used. TCRdb used MiXCR to reprocess the PCR reads, holding one entry per CDR3 protein. The profile shows over 550,000 distinct CDR3 sequences, about 25% of them singletons. This chain links TRBV29-1 with TRBJ2-7, with D maybe TRBD2 (6 bases). Sequenced input: naive CD8+ T cells from blood, with Jurkat cell RNA spiked in. Subset here: FACS-sorted CD8+CD4-CCR7+CD45RA+ naive T cells. The clonotype was recovered from a human donor in good health. Some libraries in this study had Jurkat cell RNA spiked in. The CDR3: CSVEDGGNEQYF. The CDR3 DNA reads as TGCAGCGTTGAAGATGGAGGGAACGAGCAGTACTTC.